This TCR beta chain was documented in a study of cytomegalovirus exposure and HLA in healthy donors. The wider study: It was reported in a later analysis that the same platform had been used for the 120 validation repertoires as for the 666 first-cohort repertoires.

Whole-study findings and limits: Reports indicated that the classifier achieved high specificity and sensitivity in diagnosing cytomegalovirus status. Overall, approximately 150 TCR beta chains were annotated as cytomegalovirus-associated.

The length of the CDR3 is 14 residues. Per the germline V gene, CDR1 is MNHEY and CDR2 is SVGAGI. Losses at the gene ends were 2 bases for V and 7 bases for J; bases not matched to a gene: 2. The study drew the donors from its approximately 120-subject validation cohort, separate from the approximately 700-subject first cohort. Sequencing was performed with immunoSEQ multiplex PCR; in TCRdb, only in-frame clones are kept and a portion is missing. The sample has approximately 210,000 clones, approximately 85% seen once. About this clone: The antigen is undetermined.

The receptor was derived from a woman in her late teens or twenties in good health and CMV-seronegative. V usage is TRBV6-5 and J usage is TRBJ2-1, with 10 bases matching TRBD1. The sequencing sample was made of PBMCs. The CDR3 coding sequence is TGTGCCAGCAGTTACGCGGGACAGGGGAATGAGCAGTTCTTC. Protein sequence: CASSYAGQGNEQFF.